This TCR beta chain is drawn from a study of shared clonotypes between healthy human individuals. Whole-study context: A couple of women and a few men aged 18 to 49 served as donors. Findings and limits, study-wide: Rarefaction showed sorted-subset sequencing was incomplete despite large depth.

Per the authors' pipeline: ImmunoSEQ sequences covered only the junction and lacked quality scores; filtering therefore differed. Clones were read by immunoSEQ multiplex PCR, and TCRdb kept only the in-frame ones, dropping some. V and J calls plus clone size are reproduced from that table; the DNA served to infer D and trimming. The sample carries about 580,000 clones, roughly 98% recorded once. Comment on this clone: Its antigen is undetermined.

Naive CD8 isolation took CD45RO-negative cells positively selected for CCR7 and excluded terminally differentiated effector memory CD45RA+ cells. The CDR3 spans 16 residues. Sequenced sample: naive CD8+ T cells sorted from blood. The chain is built from TRBV21-1 and TRBJ2-2. TRBV21-1 is a pseudogene locus. The source is a man between 25 and 39 years old in good health. The CDR3 loop reads CASSLKGRLDTGELFF. The CDR3 coding sequence is TGTGCCAGCTCACTCAAGGGCAGACTTGATACCGGGGAGCTGTTTTTT.